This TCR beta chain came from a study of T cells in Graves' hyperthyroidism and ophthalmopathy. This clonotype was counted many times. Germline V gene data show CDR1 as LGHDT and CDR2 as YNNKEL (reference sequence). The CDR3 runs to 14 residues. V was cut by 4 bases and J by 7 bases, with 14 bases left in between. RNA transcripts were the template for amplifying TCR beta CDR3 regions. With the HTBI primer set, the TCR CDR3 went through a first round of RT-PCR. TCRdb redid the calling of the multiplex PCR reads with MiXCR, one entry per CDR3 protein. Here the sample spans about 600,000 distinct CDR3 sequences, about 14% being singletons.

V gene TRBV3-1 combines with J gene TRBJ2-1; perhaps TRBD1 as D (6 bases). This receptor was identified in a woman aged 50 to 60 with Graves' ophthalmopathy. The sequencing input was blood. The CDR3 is CASSPGQRGNEQFF. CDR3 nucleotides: TGTGCCAGCAGCCCAGGGCAAAGGGGGAATGAGCAGTTCTTC.